A selection of T cell receptor beta chains follows, all from one sample in a study of blood T cell repertoires in COVID-19. TCRdb's copy holds only in-frame clones and misses some; the assay was immunoSEQ multiplex PCR. The table includes roughly 300,000 clones, 65% to 90% detected once. The specimen was peripheral blood. The receptors derive from a human donor in a cohort sampled during active COVID-19. Each CDR3 is given with its conserved first and last residue. D genes are given only for firm matches. Not all rows give a size; the values are once, few, many and, for expanded clones, a class.

cdr3_aa	cdr3_nt	clone_size	d_call	v_call	j_call
CASSSDYLSDTQYF	TGTGCCAGCAGCTCGGACTATTTATCAGATACGCAGTATTTT	.	.	TRBV7-8	TRBJ2-3
CASSLSSGSFTDTQYF	TGTGCCAGCAGTTTATCCTCGGGGAGCTTCACAGATACGCAGTATTTT	.	.	TRBV27	TRBJ2-3
CSVSDPLAGVVTGELFF	TGCAGCGTTTCGGATCCATTAGCGGGGGTTGTCACCGGGGAGCTGTTTTTT	.	TRBD2	TRBV29-1	TRBJ2-2
CASTDSLQETQYF	TGTGCCAGTACGGACAGTCTCCAAGAGACCCAGTACTTC	.	.	TRBV19	TRBJ2-5
CASSPLANYEAFF	TGTGCCAGCTCACCATTGGCAAATTATGAAGCTTTCTTT	.	.	TRBV18	TRBJ1-1
CASSPTGGHRARTEAFF	TGTGCCAGCTCACCGACAGGGGGCCATAGGGCGAGGACTGAAGCTTTCTTT	.	TRBD1	TRBV18	TRBJ1-1
CASRTPGAYEQYF	TGTGCCAGCAGGACCCCCGGGGCCTACGAGCAGTACTTC	.	.	TRBV6-5	TRBJ2-7
CASSLGGWYSNQPQHF	TGTGCCAGCAGCTTAGGCGGCTGGTATAGCAATCAGCCCCAGCATTTT	.	.	TRBV7-2	TRBJ1-5
CASSNTGDPEAFF	TGTGCCAGCAGTAACACAGGGGACCCTGAAGCTTTCTTT	.	TRBD1	TRBV2	TRBJ1-1
CAARDRPYEQYF	TGTGCCGCCAGGGACAGGCCCTACGAGCAGTACTTC	.	TRBD1	TRBV27	TRBJ2-7
CASSLQGAYEQYF	TGTGCCAGCTCCTTGCAGGGGGCCTACGAGCAGTACTTC	few	TRBD1	TRBV11-2	TRBJ2-7
CASLEGTGNTIYF	TGTGCCAGCCTAGAGGGAACTGGAAACACCATATATTTT	.	.	TRBV12-3/TRBV12-4	TRBJ1-3
CASSTFRGYNEQFF	TGTGCCAGCAGTACCTTCAGGGGTTACAATGAGCAGTTCTTC	.	.	TRBV6-5	TRBJ2-1
CASSTGQGARRESGYTF	TGCGCCAGCAGTACGGGACAGGGGGCGCGTCGGGAAAGTGGCTACACCTTC	.	TRBD1	TRBV5-1	TRBJ1-2
CASREGLDGYTF	TGTGCCAGCAGAGAGGGATTGGATGGCTACACCTTC	.	.	TRBV6-5	TRBJ1-2
CASSFLDRLNTEAFF	TGTGCCAGCAGCTTCCTTGACAGGCTGAACACTGAAGCTTTCTTT	.	.	TRBV5-6	TRBJ1-1
CASSYSLAGGGDTQYF	TGTGCCAGCAGTTACTCCTTAGCGGGGGGCGGGGATACGCAGTATTTT	.	TRBD2	TRBV6-6	TRBJ2-3
CASRPQGISNQPQHF	TGTGCCAGCAGGCCACAGGGGATAAGCAATCAGCCCCAGCATTTT	.	TRBD1	TRBV6-5	TRBJ1-5
CASRREEVDGYTF	TGTGCCAGTAGGAGGGAGGAGGTGGATGGCTACACCTTC	.	.	TRBV19	TRBJ1-2
CASSKPGALTSYTF	TGTGCCAGCAGCAAGCCTGGGGCCCTTACAAGCTACACCTTC	once	.	TRBV9	TRBJ1-2
CASRLTGSSYNSPLHF	TGTGCCAGCCGTCTAACCGGTAGCTCCTATAATTCACCCCTCCACTTT	.	.	TRBV27	TRBJ1-6